Listed here are 19 T cell receptor beta chains from one sample, sequenced in a study of shared clonotypes between healthy human individuals (dated by TCRdb to about 2020). The library was prepared using the immunoSEQ multiplex PCR assay. TCRdb took this table from immuneACCESS and kept in-frame rearrangements with V and J called. Such tables lack part of the clones; where checked against another copy, unresolved V genes explain under half of the gap, and the rest is unexplained. This sample lists millions of clones; about 92% were detected once. The ten largest clones capture 0.13% to 0.15% of the sample. The sample comprised naive CD4+ T cells sorted from blood. What the cell subset or site label conveys for this sample: CD45RA+ positively selected. The receptors were sampled from a man aged 18-30 years in good health.

Points on this clone: At the DNA level, this CDR3 is encoded by other sequences in the same sample as well. The genes are TRBV5-4 and TRBJ1-3, with D possibly TRBD1 on 5 matching bases. The germline V gene encodes CDR1 SGHNT and CDR2 YYREEE (reference sequence). CDR3 length: 15 amino acids. Trimming pared 2 bases from V and 0 bases from J, leaving 9 bases between. This CDR3 reads CASSLRQSSGNTIYF. CDR3 nucleotide sequence: TGTGCCAGCAGCTTAAGACAGTCCTCTGGAAACACCATATATTTT.

The V gene is TRBV5-4, the J gene TRBJ2-7, with TRBD2 matching over 10 bases. The ends lost 4 bases at V and 0 bases at J; junction bases unmatched: 7. This CDR3 has 16 residues. CDR1 is SGHNT and CDR2 is YYREEE in the germline V gene (reference sequence). CDR3: CASSPSGGMSSYEQYF. CDR3 nucleotides: TGTGCCAGCAGCCCTAGCGGGGGCATGAGCTCCTACGAGCAGTACTTC.

With respect to this clone: Other DNA sequences in the same sample also yield this CDR3. This chain links TRBV5-1 with TRBJ2-2; no firm D call. The V and J ends lost 0 bases and 0 bases respectively, with 3 bases between them. Germline V gene data show CDR1 as SGHRS and CDR2 as YFSETQ. CDR3 length equals 14 residues. CDR3 loop: CASSLVPNTGELFF. DNA of the CDR3: TGCGCCAGCAGCTTGGTTCCGAACACCGGGGAGCTGTTTTTT.

For this clone: The sample contains more than one DNA sequence encoding this CDR3. This rearrangement joins TRBV18 to TRBJ1-1; no reliable D call. The CDR3 extends over 13 amino acids. V was pared by 1 base and J by 3 bases, with 6 bases between. Germline CDR1 is KGHSH and CDR2 is LQKENI. The CDR3 DNA reads as TGTGCCAGCTCACCACTCCTTGACACTGAAGCTTTCTTT. This translates into CASSPLLDTEAFF.

Of note for this clone: Other DNA sequences in the sample encode the same CDR3. V and J are TRBV11-2 and TRBJ2-5, with 10 bases that match TRBD2. The trim removed 0 bases at V and 3 bases at J, leaving 1 base unmatched. The CDR3 is 15 residues long. Germline V gene sequence: CDR1 SGHAT, CDR2 FQNNGV. The CDR3: CASSLDGLAEETQYF. The CDR3, as DNA: TGTGCCAGCAGCTTAGATGGACTAGCGGAAGAGACCCAGTACTTC.

V usage is TRBV29-1 and J usage is TRBJ2-1; TRBD1 matches 7 bases. V lost 1 base and J lost 8; bases outside the gene matches: 8. This CDR3 is 14 amino acids long. Germline CDR1 reads SQVTM; CDR2 reads ANQGSEA. CDR3 protein: CSVEATDRVYEQFF. The DNA for the CDR3 is TGCAGCGTTGAAGCTACCGACAGGGTGTATGAGCAGTTCTTC.

The chain employs TRBV7-2 and TRBJ1-3; D perhaps matches TRBD1 (6 bases). Trimming pared 5 bases from V and 4 bases from J, leaving 18 bases between. CDR3 length equals 16 residues. The germline V gene has CDR1 SGHTA and CDR2 FQGNSA. The CDR3: CASSRGRQGSGNTIYF. The CDR3 region has the DNA TGTGCCAGCAGCCGGGGTCGTCAGGGGTCGGGAAACACCATATATTTT.

V is TRBV7-8 and J is TRBJ1-6, with TRBD1 matching over 7 bases. Germline loops: CDR1 SGHVS, CDR2 FQNEAQ. This CDR3 has 18 residues. V was clipped by 0 bases and J by 5 bases; unmatched bases: 10. CDR3 DNA sequence: TGTGCCAGCAGCTTAGCGGGTGCAGGACAGGCAAATAATTCACCCCTCCACTTT. The encoded protein is CASSLAGAGQANNSPLHF.

On this clone: One end of the junction varies from germline; a read error may be responsible. The CDR3 DNA is TGTGCCGGCAGAAACGATGGGACGAACACTGAAGCTTTCTTT. The encoded protein is CAGRNDGTNTEAFF. This chain joins TRBV6-1 and TRBJ1-1, with D perhaps matching TRBD1 (5 bases). The CDR3 spans 14 residues. Germline CDR1 is MNHNS and CDR2 is SASEGT.

The chain carries TRBV5-1 and TRBJ2-4, with 11 bases fitting TRBD1. Germline loops: CDR1 SGHRS, CDR2 YFSETQ. Germline trimming cut 2 bases from V and 6 bases from J; bases unmatched to any gene: 10. The CDR3 extends over 17 amino acids. In nucleotides, the CDR3 is TGCGCCAGCAGCTTATCGTCTGGACAGGGGGCGATAAACATTCAGTACTTC. It yields the protein CASSLSSGQGAINIQYF.

The rearrangement joins TRBV2 to TRBJ2-5; no firm D call. The CDR3 runs to 13 residues. V lost 7 bases, J lost 0 bases, and 9 bases lay in between. Per germline, CDR1 SNHLY and CDR2 FYNNEI. CDR3 sequence: CASKGSHQETQYF. In DNA, the CDR3 is TGTGCCAGCAAAGGCAGCCACCAAGAGACCCAGTACTTC. Filled out from reference TRBV2 and TRBJ2-5, the complete variable domain reads EPEVTQTPSHQVTQMGQEVILRCVPISNHLYFYWYRQILGQKVEFLVSFYNNEISEKSEIFDDQFSVERPDGSNFTLKIRSTKLEDSAMYFCASKGSHQETQYFGPGTRLLVL.

Notes on this clone: Other nucleotide sequences from this sample produce the same CDR3. The chain employs TRBV20-1 and TRBJ2-1; no definite D call. This CDR3 has 11 residues. The germline V gene encodes CDR1 DFQATT and CDR2 SNEGSKA (reference sequence). V was trimmed by 1 base and J by 7 bases, leaving 5 bases between them. The CDR3 DNA sequence: TGCAGTGCTAGAGTCGCGAATGAGCAGTTCTTC. This sequence encodes CSARVANEQFF.

V usage is TRBV27 and J usage is TRBJ1-2; D is perhaps TRBD1 (6 bases). The CDR3 length is 14 residues. Looked up from germline, CDR1 is MNHEY and CDR2 is SMNVEV (reference sequence). V was pared by 3 bases and J by 4 bases, with 12 bases between. CDR3 residues: CASSFGQIFYGYTF. DNA of the CDR3: TGTGCCAGCAGTTTCGGACAGATCTTCTATGGCTACACCTTC.

V and J are TRBV6-6 and TRBJ2-4; 10 nucleotides agree with TRBD2. The CDR3 has 14 amino acids. The ends lost 8 bases at V and 8 bases at J; junction bases unmatched: 9. Germline-derived CDR1 and CDR2 are MNHNY and SVGAGI (reference sequence). The CDR3 bases are TGTGCCAGCGTTGGGGCGAGCGGGGGGGACATTCAGTACTTC. This encodes CASVGASGGDIQYF.

The chain links TRBV7-2 to TRBJ1-1, with D unclear. The germline CDR1 and CDR2 sequences are SGHTA and FQGNSA. This CDR3 is built from 14 residues. The V end was cut by 7 bases, the J end by 7 bases, with 19 bases between. The CDR3 nucleotides are TGTGCCAGCACTTCCTTGGAAGCTATCCGTGAAGCTTTCTTT. This encodes CASTSLEAIREAFF.

The chain joins TRBV6-6 to TRBJ1-5; TRBD1 might be the D (5 bases). This CDR3 is built from 14 residues. The germline V and J ends were trimmed by 6 bases and 2 bases, with 11 bases remaining between them. Per germline, CDR1 MNHNY and CDR2 SVGAGI (reference sequence). The CDR3 DNA is TGTGCCAGCAGGCAACAGGATGGCAATCAGCCCCAGCATTTT. This sequence encodes CASRQQDGNQPQHF.

The rearrangement uses TRBV5-4 and TRBJ1-2; tentatively, D is TRBD1 (6 bases). From germline, CDR1 is SGHNT and CDR2 YYREEE (reference sequence). This CDR3 contains 15 residues. V lost 4 bases, J lost 7 bases, and 20 bases lay in between. The CDR3, as DNA: TGTGCCAGCAGCCCGGAGACAGGACCCCTCCGTGGCTACACCTTC. Translating it yields CASSPETGPLRGYTF. Full variable domain (outside the CDR3, taken from reference TRBV5-4 and TRBJ1-2): ETGVTQSPTHLIKTRGQQVTLRCSSQSGHNTVSWYQQALGQGPQFIFQYYREEENGRGNFPPRFSGLQFPNYSSELNVNALELDDSALYLCASSPETGPLRGYTFGSGTRLTVV.

The chain carries TRBV28 and TRBJ1-5; 7 bases fit TRBD1. In germline, CDR1 is MDHEN, CDR2 SYDVKM. V dropped 6 bases and J dropped 2; count of bases not matched to a gene: 10. This CDR3 region has 16 residues. The CDR3: CASSLITGVGNQPQHF. CDR3 DNA: TGTGCCAGCAGCCTAATAACAGGGGTGGGCAATCAGCCCCAGCATTTT.

This chain links TRBV7-2 with TRBJ2-2, with D perhaps being TRBD1 or TRBD2 (5 bases each). The CDR3 is 15 amino acids. Germline V gene data show CDR1 as SGHTA and CDR2 as FQGNSA. V was clipped by 5 bases and J by 6 bases, with 16 bases between them. CDR3: CASSALEGRAGELFF. For the CDR3, the DNA is TGTGCCAGCAGCGCCCTAGAGGGGCGGGCCGGGGAGCTGTTTTTT.